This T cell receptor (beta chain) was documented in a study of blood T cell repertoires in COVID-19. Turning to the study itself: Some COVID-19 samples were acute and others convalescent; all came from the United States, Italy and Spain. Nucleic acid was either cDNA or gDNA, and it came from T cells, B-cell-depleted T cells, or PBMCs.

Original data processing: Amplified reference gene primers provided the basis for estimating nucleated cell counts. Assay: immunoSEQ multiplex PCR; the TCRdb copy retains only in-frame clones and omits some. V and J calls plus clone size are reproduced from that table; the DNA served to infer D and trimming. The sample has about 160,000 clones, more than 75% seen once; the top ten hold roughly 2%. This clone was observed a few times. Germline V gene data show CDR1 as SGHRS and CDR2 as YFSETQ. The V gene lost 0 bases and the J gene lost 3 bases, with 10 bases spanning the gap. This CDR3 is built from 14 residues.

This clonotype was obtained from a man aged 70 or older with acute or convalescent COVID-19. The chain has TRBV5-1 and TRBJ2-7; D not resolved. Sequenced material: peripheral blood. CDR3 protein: CASSLGQAYYEQYF. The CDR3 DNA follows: TGCGCCAGCAGCTTGGGCCAGGCGTACTACGAGCAGTACTTC.